These 32 T cell receptor beta chains share one sample of origin, sequenced in a study of shared clonotypes between healthy human individuals. Assay: immunoSEQ multiplex PCR; the TCRdb copy retains only in-frame clones and omits some. The sample lists some 1,600,000 clones; under 99% were seen once. The sequenced material came from naive CD4+ T cells sorted from blood. Subset denoted: CD45RA+ positively selected. The receptor source for this set is a man aged 30 to 39 in good health.

This clone has just one count. The chain has TRBV27 and TRBJ1-2; weak D call: TRBD1 (5 bases). The length of the CDR3 is 14 residues. Germline V gene data show CDR1 as MNHEY and CDR2 as SMNVEV (reference sequence). The germline V and J ends were trimmed by 5 bases and 5 bases, with 15 bases remaining between them. The CDR3 nucleotides read TGTGCCAGCAGTGTCCGGGACGGAGGGTATGGCTACACCTTC. Translating it yields CASSVRDGGYGYTF.

V usage is TRBV4-1 and J usage is TRBJ2-7; D gene uncertain. Looked up from germline, CDR1 is MGHRA and CDR2 is YSYEKL. Trimming removed 2 bases at V and 2 bases at J, with 10 bases between. This CDR3 has 14 residues. The chain's CDR3 is CASSQFTEAYEQYF. In DNA, the CDR3 is TGCGCCAGCAGCCAATTTACTGAAGCCTACGAGCAGTACTTC.

The chain recombines TRBV2 with TRBJ1-1, with unresolved D. CDR3 length: 17 residues. V was trimmed by 0 bases and J by 1 base, leaving 15 bases between them. The germline gives CDR1 SNHLY, CDR2 FYNNEI. In nucleotides, the CDR3 is TGTGCCAGCAGTGAAGCGATGCGACACCCCTCGAACACTGAAGCTTTCTTT. The encoded protein is CASSEAMRHPSNTEAFF.

This chain joins TRBV25-1 and TRBJ2-1; 11 bases are a match to TRBD2. Germline-derived CDR1 and CDR2 are MGHDK and SYGVNS. Trimming at V came to 6 bases and at J to 1 base, leaving 8 bases not matched to a gene. The CDR3 is made up of 17 amino acids. In DNA, the CDR3 is TGTGCCAGCAGCCAACCGGGACTAGCGGTTTCCTACAATGAGCAGTTCTTC. It specifies CASSQPGLAVSYNEQFF.

This chain connects TRBV11-2 to TRBJ2-1, with D hard to call. V dropped 5 bases and J dropped 8 bases, with 13 bases sitting between them. Germline V lookup: CDR1 SGHAT, CDR2 FQNNGV. CDR3 length: 13 residues. In DNA form, the CDR3 reads TGTGCCAGCAGCCCGCTCGCTAGGGATGAGCAGTTCTTC. It encodes CASSPLARDEQFF.

The chain links TRBV5-4 to TRBJ2-3; D call uncertain. Per germline, CDR1 SGHNT and CDR2 YYREEE (reference sequence). This CDR3 contains 14 residues. With 0 bases removed from V and 2 bases from J, the gap between germline ends came to 7 bases. CDR3 sequence: CASSLGRFTDTQYF. Here the CDR3 DNA reads TGTGCCAGCAGCTTGGGCAGGTTCACAGATACGCAGTATTTT.

The rearrangement uses TRBV19 and TRBJ2-4, with a tentative D call TRBD1 (7 bases). With 7 bases removed from V and 7 bases from J, the gap between germline ends came to 8 bases. CDR1 LNHDA and CDR2 SQIVND come from the germline V gene (reference sequence). There are 11 residues in the CDR3. CDR3 bases: TGTGCCAGTACAGGGGGGAACATTCAGTACTTC. Translation: CASTGGNIQYF.

The chain combines TRBV6-5 with TRBJ2-1; 7 positions agree with TRBD2. The CDR3 totals 12 residues. Looked up from germline, CDR1 is MNHEY and CDR2 is SVGAGI. The V segment lost 6 bases and the J segment 9 bases; nucleotides outside the gene matches: 5. Here the CDR3 reads CASSRAGVEQFF. CDR3 nucleotides: TGTGCCAGCAGCCGCGCGGGAGTTGAGCAGTTCTTC.

The chain recombines TRBV4-3 with TRBJ2-3; D is unclear. CDR1 and CDR2 (germline): LGHNA, YSLEER. The CDR3 has 15 amino acids. V was trimmed by 0 bases and J by 6 bases, leaving 13 bases between them. CDR3 sequence: CASSQERTDSDTQYF. The CDR3 nucleotides are TGCGCCAGCAGCCAAGAACGGACGGATTCCGATACGCAGTATTTT.

This sequence joins TRBV7-6 and TRBJ2-6; D is unclear. Trimming cost V 3 bases and J 4 bases, with 16 bases left between them. Germline V gene lookup returns CDR1 SGHVS and CDR2 FNYEAQ. The CDR3 runs to 17 residues. CDR3 residues: CASSFNVQTSGANVLTF. The CDR3 DNA sequence: TGTGCCAGCAGCTTTAATGTACAGACATCCGGGGCCAACGTCCTGACTTTC.

This clone was seen a single time. The rearrangement uses TRBV19 and TRBJ2-7; D might be TRBD1 or TRBD2, each matching 6 bases. This CDR3 contains 14 residues. Per germline, CDR1 LNHDA and CDR2 SQIVND (reference sequence). V lost 5 bases and J lost 2, with 13 bases in between. Written as DNA, the CDR3 is TGTGCCAGTAGTTCTACGGGGGCAACCTACGAGCAGTACTTC. The encoded protein is CASSSTGATYEQYF.

The rearrangement links TRBV5-4 to TRBJ2-2, with TRBD2 identical over 11 bases. V was pared by 3 bases and J by 4 bases, with 8 bases of the junction left unmatched. The CDR3 sequence is 17 residues long. The germline gives CDR1 SGHNT, CDR2 YYREEE (reference sequence). The CDR3 reads CASSSGLAVKGTGELFF. CDR3 bases: TGTGCCAGCAGCTCGGGACTAGCGGTGAAGGGCACCGGGGAGCTGTTTTTT.

This sequence joins TRBV10-3 and TRBJ2-2; 8 bases match TRBD2. This CDR3 has 14 residues. The junction had 11 bases not matched to a gene; V was cut back by 10 bases and J by 7 bases. Germline lookup yields CDR1 ENHRY and CDR2 SYGVKD. CDR3 region: CATQRESPDGELFF. DNA for the CDR3: TGTGCCACTCAGCGGGAGAGTCCCGACGGGGAGCTGTTTTTT.

CDR3 DNA sequence: TGTGCCAGCAGCGTAGCTTCCGGGCCTAATGAGCAGTTCTTC. It translates to CASSVASGPNEQFF. The chain couples TRBV9 to TRBJ2-1; unclear D gene. Trimming took 0 bases from V and 7 from J, leaving 11 bases between them. Per the germline V gene, CDR1 is SGDLS and CDR2 is YYNGEE. CDR3 size: 14 residues.

This clone was observed once. The chain recombines TRBV5-1 with TRBJ2-7, with TRBD2 matching 8 bases. J lost 7 bases, V lost 2 bases, and 8 bases had no gene match. Germline loops: CDR1 SGHRS, CDR2 YFSETQ. This CDR3 has 14 residues. The CDR3 spells CASSLAGVGLEQYF. CDR3 DNA: TGCGCCAGCAGCTTAGCGGGAGTAGGCCTGGAGCAGTACTTC.

This clone was seen only once. The J gene is TRBJ2-7, the V gene TRBV6-1; 8 nucleotides line up with TRBD1. In germline, CDR1 is MNHNS, CDR2 SASEGT. This CDR3 contains 16 residues. J gave up 2 bases and V 4 bases, and 10 bases lay outside the gene matches. The CDR3 bases are TGTGCCAGCAGTGGTCTTGGGCAGGGGGCTACCTACGAGCAGTACTTC. Residues: CASSGLGQGATYEQYF.

The rearrangement links TRBV5-1 to TRBJ2-2, with TRBD2 matching over 8 bases. From germline, CDR1 is SGHRS and CDR2 YFSETQ. V shed 4 bases and J 1 base; nucleotides not matched to a gene: 9. The length of the CDR3 is 17 residues. CDR3 coding DNA: TGCGCCAGCAGCCAGACTAGCGCCGCCGGGAACACCGGGGAGCTGTTTTTT. Residues: CASSQTSAAGNTGELFF.

With respect to this clone: Other DNA sequences in this specimen translate into the identical CDR3. The V and J genes are TRBV5-4 and TRBJ2-7; D is undetermined. Germline CDR1 is SGHNT and CDR2 is YYREEE (reference sequence). This CDR3 comprises 12 residues. The ends were cut back, 0 bases at V and 3 bases at J, with 4 bases in the middle. The CDR3 nucleotides are TGTGCCAGCAGCTTGGATGACTACGAGCAGTACTTC. It translates to CASSLDDYEQYF.

This chain connects TRBV18 to TRBJ2-7; D is uncertain. The CDR3 has 13 amino acids. The germline V gene encodes CDR1 KGHSH and CDR2 LQKENI. The V end was cut by 6 bases, the J end by 4 bases, with 13 bases between. The CDR3 loop reads CASSPSHQYEQYF. The CDR3 DNA reads as TGTGCCAGCTCCCCCTCCCATCAATACGAGCAGTACTTC. Full variable domain (remainder filled in from reference TRBV18 and TRBJ2-7): NAGVMQNPRHLVRRRGQEARLRCSPMKGHSHVYWYRQLPEEGLKFMVYLQKENIIDESGMPKERFSAEFPKEGPSILRIQQVVRGDSAAYFCASSPSHQYEQYFGPGTRLTVT.

CDR3 coding DNA: TGTGCCAGCAGTTTGGGTGGACGCACGAATGGCTACACCTTC. Encoded protein: CASSLGGRTNGYTF. The chain joins TRBV28 to TRBJ1-2, with unresolved D. Germline CDR1 is MDHEN and CDR2 is SYDVKM. This CDR3 spans 14 amino acids. The V and J ends lost 3 bases and 6 bases respectively, with 14 bases between them.

The chain uses TRBV10-3 and TRBJ1-5, with TRBD1 identical over 7 bases. Germline V gene data show CDR1 as ENHRY and CDR2 as SYGVKD. The CDR3 is 16 amino acids. J lost 0 bases, V lost 5 bases, and 7 bases had no gene match. The CDR3 here is CAISSDRQYSNQPQHF. CDR3 DNA: TGTGCCATCAGTTCGGACAGGCAATATAGCAATCAGCCCCAGCATTTT.

The chain has TRBV9 and TRBJ1-3, with a weak D call TRBD1 (5 bases). The CDR3 runs to 15 residues. The germline CDR1 and CDR2 sequences are SGDLS and YYNGEE. V was clipped by 0 bases and J by 4 bases, with 11 bases between them. The CDR3 loop is CASSVAPGVGNTIYF. The CDR3 region has the DNA TGTGCCAGCAGCGTAGCTCCGGGGGTCGGAAACACCATATATTTT.

The chain couples TRBV30 to TRBJ1-5, with a possible D match to TRBD1 (5 bases). Trimming pared 1 base from V and 6 bases from J, leaving 10 bases between. The CDR3 runs 13 residues. From germline, CDR1 is GTSNPN and CDR2 SVGIG (reference sequence). CDR3 coding DNA: TGTGCCTGGAGTGGGGGGAGGTTTCAGCCCCAGCATTTT. This sequence encodes CAWSGGRFQPQHF.

The gene calls are TRBV7-3 and TRBJ2-1, with 8 bases that match TRBD2. Germline V gene sequence: CDR1 SGHTA, CDR2 FQGTGA. This CDR3 comprises 17 residues. Trimming at V came to 6 bases and at J to 0 bases, leaving 10 bases not matched to a gene. The CDR3 region is CASSLGLAASSYNEQFF. In DNA form, the CDR3 reads TGTGCCAGCAGTCTAGGACTAGCAGCAAGCTCCTACAATGAGCAGTTCTTC. Based on the CDR3 plus reference TRBV7-3 and TRBJ2-1, the full variable domain is GAGVSQTPSNKVTEKGKYVELRCDPISGHTALYWYRQSLGQGPEFLIYFQGTGAADDSGLPNDRFFAVRPEGSVSTLKIQRTERGDSAVYLCASSLGLAASSYNEQFFGPGTRLTVL.

The chain has TRBV5-4 and TRBJ2-7, with 10 bases that match TRBD2. The CDR3 has 16 residues. CDR1 is SGHNT, CDR2 YYREEE, per germline (reference sequence). Trimming removed 4 bases from V and 7 bases from J; junction bases left unmatched: 14. CDR3 sequence (DNA): TGTGCCAGCAGCCGGGGGGCGGCTAGCGGGAGTGGTGAGCAGTACTTC. Residues: CASSRGAASGSGEQYF.

V and J are TRBV7-9 and TRBJ1-4; D is unclear. The V end lost 4 bases, the J end lost 5 bases, and 20 bases lay between the germline ends. Germline CDR1 SEHNR, CDR2 FQNEAQ (reference sequence). This CDR3 spans 17 amino acids. DNA for the CDR3: TGTGCCAGCAGCTGGATGGCACAGCCTACTACAAATGAAAAACTGTTTTTT. Translating gives CASSWMAQPTTNEKLFF.

This chain connects TRBV28 to TRBJ2-2; D not resolved. The ends were cut back, 1 base at V and 5 bases at J, with 14 bases in the middle. The CDR3 loop spans 16 amino acids. Per germline, CDR1 MDHEN and CDR2 SYDVKM. The CDR3 region has the DNA TGTGCCAGCAGTTTATACGGCCTGGTGAGGACCGGGGAGCTGTTTTTT. Translating gives CASSLYGLVRTGELFF.

The chain combines TRBV4-3 with TRBJ1-5; a weak D match, TRBD1 (5 bases). The CDR3 covers 14 residues. CDR1 and CDR2 (germline): LGHNA, YSLEER. Trimming cost V 0 bases and J 6 bases, with 9 bases left between them. The chain's CDR3 is CASSQDPGGQPQHF. CDR3 DNA sequence: TGCGCCAGCAGCCAAGATCCTGGGGGTCAGCCCCAGCATTTT.

As for this clone: Relative to the germline gene, one junction end is altered; a read error may explain this. V usage is TRBV11-2 and J usage is TRBJ2-1; weak D call: TRBD1 (6 bases). There are 14 residues in the CDR3. Germline loops: CDR1 SGHAT, CDR2 FQNNGV. Written as DNA, the CDR3 is TGTGCCAGCAGCTTAGTTAGGTTGGGGGCGAGTATGGTCTTC. It is translated as CASSLVRLGASMVF.

This sequence joins TRBV18 and TRBJ2-5, with TRBD1 matching over 11 bases. The CDR3 spans 15 residues. Losses at the gene ends were 3 bases for V and 5 bases for J; bases not matched to a gene: 5. Germline lookup yields CDR1 KGHSH and CDR2 LQKENI. The CDR3 spells CASSPRTGGMETQYF. The CDR3 DNA reads as TGTGCCAGCTCACCTCGGACAGGGGGCATGGAGACCCAGTACTTC.

The V call is TRBV28, the J call TRBJ2-7; 9 positions match TRBD1. Germline loops: CDR1 MDHEN, CDR2 SYDVKM. The CDR3 runs 16 residues. V shed 6 bases, J shed 2 bases, and the junction held 11 bases outside the gene matches. The DNA for the CDR3 is TGTGCCAGCAGACACGCCACTAGACAGGGGGCCTACGAGCAGTACTTC. The encoded protein is CASRHATRQGAYEQYF.

A word on this clone: Other DNA variants within this sample encode the same CDR3. The V call is TRBV5-1, the J call TRBJ1-3; perhaps TRBD1 as D (6 bases). V lost 2 bases and J 1 base, leaving 7 bases between the germline ends. The CDR3 is 14 amino acids. CDR1 and CDR2 from the germline V gene are SGHRS and YFSETQ. CDR3 sequence (DNA): TGCGCCAGCAGCTTAACAGGGTCTGGAAACACCATATATTTT. Residues: CASSLTGSGNTIYF.